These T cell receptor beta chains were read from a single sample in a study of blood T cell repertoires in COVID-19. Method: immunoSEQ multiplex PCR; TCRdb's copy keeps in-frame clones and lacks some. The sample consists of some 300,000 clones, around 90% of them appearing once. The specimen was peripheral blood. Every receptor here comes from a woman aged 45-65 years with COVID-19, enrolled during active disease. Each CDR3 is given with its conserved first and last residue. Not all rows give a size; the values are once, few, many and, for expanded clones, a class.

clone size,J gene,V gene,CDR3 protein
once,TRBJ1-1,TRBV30,CAWKGRRVETFF
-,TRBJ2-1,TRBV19,CASSPSYYSGSSYNEQFF
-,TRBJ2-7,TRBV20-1,CSASLAGATSSYEQYF
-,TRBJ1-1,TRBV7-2,CASSLDPGGNTEAFF
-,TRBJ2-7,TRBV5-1,CASSLSGASSYEQYF
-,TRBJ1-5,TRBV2,CASSGQGLRSNQPQHF
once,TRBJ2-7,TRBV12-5,CASGSPGQGVIKSYEQYF
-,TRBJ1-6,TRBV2,CASSVTGKNSPLHF
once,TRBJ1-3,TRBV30,CAQTQGGNTIYF
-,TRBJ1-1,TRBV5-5,CASSWVTETEAFF
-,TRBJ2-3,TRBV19,CASSMETGGTDTQYF